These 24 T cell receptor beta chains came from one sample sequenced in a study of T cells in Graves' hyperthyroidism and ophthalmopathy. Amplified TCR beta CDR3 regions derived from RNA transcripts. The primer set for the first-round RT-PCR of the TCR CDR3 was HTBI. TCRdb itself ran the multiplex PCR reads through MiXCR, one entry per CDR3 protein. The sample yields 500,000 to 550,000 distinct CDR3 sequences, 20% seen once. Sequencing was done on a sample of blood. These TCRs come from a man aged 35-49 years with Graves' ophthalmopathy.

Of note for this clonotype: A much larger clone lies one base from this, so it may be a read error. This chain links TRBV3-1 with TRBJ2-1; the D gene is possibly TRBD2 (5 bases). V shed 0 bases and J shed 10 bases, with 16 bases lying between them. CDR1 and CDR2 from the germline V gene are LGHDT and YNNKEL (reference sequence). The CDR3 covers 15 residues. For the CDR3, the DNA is TGTGCCAGCAGCCAAGATTGGGGTAGCAGGAGGGAGCAGTTCTTC. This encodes CASSQDWGSRREQFF.

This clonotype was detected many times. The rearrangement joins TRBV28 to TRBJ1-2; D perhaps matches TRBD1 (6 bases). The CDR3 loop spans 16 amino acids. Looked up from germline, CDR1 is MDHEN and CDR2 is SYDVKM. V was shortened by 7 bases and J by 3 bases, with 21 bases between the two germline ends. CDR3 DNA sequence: TGTGCCAGCACCCCTGGGCCAGGGGCGATCTACTATGGCTACACCTTC. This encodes CASTPGPGAIYYGYTF.

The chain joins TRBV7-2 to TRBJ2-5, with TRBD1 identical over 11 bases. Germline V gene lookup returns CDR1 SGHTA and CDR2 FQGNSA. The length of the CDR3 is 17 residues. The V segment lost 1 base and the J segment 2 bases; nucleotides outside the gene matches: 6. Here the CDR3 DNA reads TGTGCCAGCAGCTTAGGGACAGGGGGCCCTAAACAAGAGACCCAGTACTTC. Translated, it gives CASSLGTGGPKQETQYF. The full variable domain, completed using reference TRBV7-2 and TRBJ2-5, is GAGVSQSPSNKVTEKGKDVELRCDPISGHTALYWYRQSLGQGLEFLIYFQGNSAPDKSGLPSDRFSAERTGGSVSTLTIQRTQQEDSAVYLCASSLGTGGPKQETQYFGPGTRLLVL.

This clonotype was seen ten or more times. CDR3 DNA: TGCGCCAGCAGCTTTAGCGAGAACACTGAAGCTTTCTTT. Translating gives CASSFSENTEAFF. The V and J genes are TRBV5-1 and TRBJ1-1; D is uncertain. The germline V gene encodes CDR1 SGHRS and CDR2 YFSETQ. The CDR3 extends over 13 amino acids. Trimming removed 2 bases from V and 1 base from J, with 6 bases in between.

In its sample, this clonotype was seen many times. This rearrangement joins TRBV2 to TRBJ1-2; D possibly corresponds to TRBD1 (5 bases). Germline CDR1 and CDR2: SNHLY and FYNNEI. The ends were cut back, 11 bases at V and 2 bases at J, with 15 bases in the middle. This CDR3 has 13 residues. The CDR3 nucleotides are TGTGCCCGGCCGGACAAATTAAACTATGGCTACACCTTC. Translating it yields CARPDKLNYGYTF.

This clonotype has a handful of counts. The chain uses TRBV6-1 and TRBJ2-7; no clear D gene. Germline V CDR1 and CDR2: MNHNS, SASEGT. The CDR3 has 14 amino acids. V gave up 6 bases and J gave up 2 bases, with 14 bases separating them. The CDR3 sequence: CASRPPWAAYEQYF. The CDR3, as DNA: TGTGCCAGCAGACCTCCCTGGGCGGCCTACGAGCAGTACTTC.

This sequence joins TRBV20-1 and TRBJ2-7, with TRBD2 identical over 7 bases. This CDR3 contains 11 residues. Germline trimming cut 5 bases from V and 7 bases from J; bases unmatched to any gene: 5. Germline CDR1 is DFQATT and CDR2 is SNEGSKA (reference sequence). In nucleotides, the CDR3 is TGCAGTGCTGTCGTTAGCGGGGAGCAGTACTTC. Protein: CSAVVSGEQYF.

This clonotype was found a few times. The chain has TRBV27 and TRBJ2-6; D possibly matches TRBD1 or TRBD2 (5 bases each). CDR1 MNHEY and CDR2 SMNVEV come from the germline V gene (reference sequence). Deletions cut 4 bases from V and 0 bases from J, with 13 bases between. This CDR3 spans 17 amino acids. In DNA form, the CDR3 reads TGTGCCAGCAGTTCAAGGGACGCCTCCTCTGGGGCCAACGTCCTGACTTTC. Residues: CASSSRDASSGANVLTF.

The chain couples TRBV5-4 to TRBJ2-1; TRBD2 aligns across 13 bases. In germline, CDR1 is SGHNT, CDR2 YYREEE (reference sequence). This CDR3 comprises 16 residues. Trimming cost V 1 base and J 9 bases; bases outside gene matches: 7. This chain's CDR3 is CASSLRTSGRGGEQFF. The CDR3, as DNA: TGTGCCAGCAGCTTGAGGACTAGCGGGAGAGGGGGTGAGCAGTTCTTC.

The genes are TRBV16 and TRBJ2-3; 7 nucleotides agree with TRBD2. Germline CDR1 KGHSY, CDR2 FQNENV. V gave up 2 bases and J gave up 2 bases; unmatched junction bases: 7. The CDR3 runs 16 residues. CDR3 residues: CASSQGTSDFTDTQYF. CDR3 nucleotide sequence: TGTGCCAGCAGCCAAGGCACTAGCGATTTCACAGATACGCAGTATTTT.

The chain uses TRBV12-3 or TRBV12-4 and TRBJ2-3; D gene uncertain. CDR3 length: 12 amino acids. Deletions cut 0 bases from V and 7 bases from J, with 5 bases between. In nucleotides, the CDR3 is TGTGCCAGCAGTTTAGCGCGCAATACGCAGTATTTT. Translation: CASSLARNTQYF.

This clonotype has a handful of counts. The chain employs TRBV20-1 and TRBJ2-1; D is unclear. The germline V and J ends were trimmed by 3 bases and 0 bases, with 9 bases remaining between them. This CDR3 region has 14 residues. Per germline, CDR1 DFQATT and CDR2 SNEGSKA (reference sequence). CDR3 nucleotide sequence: TGCAGTGCTAGGACTCTTAGCTCCTACAATGAGCAGTTCTTC. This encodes CSARTLSSYNEQFF.

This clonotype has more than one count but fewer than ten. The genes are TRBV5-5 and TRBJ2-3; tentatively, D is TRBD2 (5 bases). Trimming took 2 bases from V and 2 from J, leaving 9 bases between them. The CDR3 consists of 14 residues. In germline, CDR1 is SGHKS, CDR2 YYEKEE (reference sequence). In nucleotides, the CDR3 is TGTGCCAGCAGCTTCCCCGGGGACACAGATACGCAGTATTTT. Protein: CASSFPGDTDTQYF. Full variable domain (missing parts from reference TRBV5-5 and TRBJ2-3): DAGVTQSPTHLIKTRGQQVTLRCSPISGHKSVSWYQQVLGQGPQFIFQYYEKEERGRGNFPDRFSARQFPNYSSELNVNALLLGDSALYLCASSFPGDTDTQYFGPGTRLTVL.

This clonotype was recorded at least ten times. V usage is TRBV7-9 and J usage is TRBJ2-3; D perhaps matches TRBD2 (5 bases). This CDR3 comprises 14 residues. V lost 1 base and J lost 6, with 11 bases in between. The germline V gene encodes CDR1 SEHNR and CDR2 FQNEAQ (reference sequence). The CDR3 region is CASSLGGNRDTQYF. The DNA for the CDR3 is TGTGCCAGCAGCTTAGGAGGGAACCGCGATACGCAGTATTTT.

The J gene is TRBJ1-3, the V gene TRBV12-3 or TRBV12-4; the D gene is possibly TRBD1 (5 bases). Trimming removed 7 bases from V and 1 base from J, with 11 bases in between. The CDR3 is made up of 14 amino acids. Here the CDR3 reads CASTLEGSGNTIYF. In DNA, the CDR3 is TGTGCCAGCACCCTCGAGGGGTCTGGAAACACCATATATTTT.

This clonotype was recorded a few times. In DNA form, the CDR3 reads TGTGCCAGCAGCGTATCGGGATGGACGGACAATGAGCAGTTCTTC. Amino acid sequence: CASSVSGWTDNEQFF. The chain links TRBV9 to TRBJ2-1; weak D call: TRBD2 (5 bases). The ends were cut back, 1 base at V and 5 bases at J, with 13 bases in the middle. The CDR3 covers 15 residues. Per germline, CDR1 SGDLS and CDR2 YYNGEE.

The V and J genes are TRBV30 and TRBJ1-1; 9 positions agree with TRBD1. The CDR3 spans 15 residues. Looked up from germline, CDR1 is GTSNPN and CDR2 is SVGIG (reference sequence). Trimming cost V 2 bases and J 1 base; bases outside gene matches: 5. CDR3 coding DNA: TGTGCCTGGAGTCACAGGGGGCCGAGGAACACTGAAGCTTTCTTT. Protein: CAWSHRGPRNTEAFF.

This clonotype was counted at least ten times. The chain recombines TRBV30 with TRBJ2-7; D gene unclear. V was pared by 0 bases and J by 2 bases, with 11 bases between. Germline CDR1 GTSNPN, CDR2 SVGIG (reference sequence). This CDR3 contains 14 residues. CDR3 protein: CAWSVPRYPYEQYF. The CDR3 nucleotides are TGTGCCTGGAGTGTACCCAGGTACCCCTACGAGCAGTACTTC.

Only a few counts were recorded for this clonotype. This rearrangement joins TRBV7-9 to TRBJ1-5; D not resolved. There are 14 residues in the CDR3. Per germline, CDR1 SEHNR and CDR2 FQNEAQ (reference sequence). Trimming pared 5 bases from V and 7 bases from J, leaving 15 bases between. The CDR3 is CASSPYSPGQPQHF. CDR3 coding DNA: TGTGCCAGCAGCCCCTACAGCCCCGGGCAGCCCCAGCATTTT. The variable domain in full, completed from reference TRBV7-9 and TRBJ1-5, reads DTGVSQNPRHKITKRGQNVTFRCDPISEHNRLYWYRQTLGQGPEFLTYFQNEAQLEKSRLLSDRFSAERPKGSFSTLEIQRTEQGDSAMYLCASSPYSPGQPQHFGDGTRLSIL.

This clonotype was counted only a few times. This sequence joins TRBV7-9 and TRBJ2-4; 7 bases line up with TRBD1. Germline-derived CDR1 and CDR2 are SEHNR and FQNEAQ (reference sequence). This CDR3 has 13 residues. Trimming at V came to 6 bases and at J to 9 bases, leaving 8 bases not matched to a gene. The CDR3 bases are TGTGCCAGCAGTTCAGGGGGAATGGGCATTCAGTACTTC. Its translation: CASSSGGMGIQYF.

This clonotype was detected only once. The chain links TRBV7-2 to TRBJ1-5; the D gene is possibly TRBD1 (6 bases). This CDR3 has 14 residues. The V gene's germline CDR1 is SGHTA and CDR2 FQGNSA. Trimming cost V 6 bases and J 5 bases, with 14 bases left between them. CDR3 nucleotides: TGTGCCAGCAGACTGGACAGCGTCGATCAGCCCCAGCATTTT. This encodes CASRLDSVDQPQHF.

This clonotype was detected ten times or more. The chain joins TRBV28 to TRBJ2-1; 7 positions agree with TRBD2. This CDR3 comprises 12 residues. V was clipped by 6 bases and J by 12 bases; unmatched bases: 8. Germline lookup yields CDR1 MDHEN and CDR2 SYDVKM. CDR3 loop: CASSPGRETQFF. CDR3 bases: TGTGCCAGCAGCCCGGGGAGGGAGACGCAGTTCTTC.

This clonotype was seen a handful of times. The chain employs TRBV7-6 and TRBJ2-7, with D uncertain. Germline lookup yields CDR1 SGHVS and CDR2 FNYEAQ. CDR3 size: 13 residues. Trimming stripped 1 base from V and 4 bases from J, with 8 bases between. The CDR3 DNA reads TGTGCCAGCAGCTTAGAGATTCCATACGAGCAGTACTTC. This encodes CASSLEIPYEQYF.

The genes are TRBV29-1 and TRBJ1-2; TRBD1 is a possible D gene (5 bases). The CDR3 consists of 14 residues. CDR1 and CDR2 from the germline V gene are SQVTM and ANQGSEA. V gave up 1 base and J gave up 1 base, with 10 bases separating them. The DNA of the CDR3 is TGCAGCGTTGAAGCCGGGACGGATAACTATGGCTACACCTTC. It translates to CSVEAGTDNYGYTF.